This T cell receptor (beta chain) emerged from a study of tumor-infiltrating lymphocytes in oesophageal squamous cell carcinoma. MiXCR, applied by TCRdb to the PCR reads, yields one record per CDR3 protein. Here the sample spans 3,000 to 3,500 distinct CDR3 sequences, over 15% being singletons. This clonotype has just a few counts. The clonotype was recovered from a male donor with esophageal squamous cell carcinoma. Sequenced: esophageal tumor tissue.

Here the CDR3 DNA reads TGTGCTAGTGGAGTGTCGGAGACCCAGTACTTC. Translated: CASGVSETQYF. The V and J genes are TRBV12-5 and TRBJ2-5; no definite D call. Germline V CDR1 and CDR2: LGHNT, FRNRAP. The CDR3 has 11 amino acids. V lost 6 bases to trimming and J lost 5 bases, with 7 bases between them.